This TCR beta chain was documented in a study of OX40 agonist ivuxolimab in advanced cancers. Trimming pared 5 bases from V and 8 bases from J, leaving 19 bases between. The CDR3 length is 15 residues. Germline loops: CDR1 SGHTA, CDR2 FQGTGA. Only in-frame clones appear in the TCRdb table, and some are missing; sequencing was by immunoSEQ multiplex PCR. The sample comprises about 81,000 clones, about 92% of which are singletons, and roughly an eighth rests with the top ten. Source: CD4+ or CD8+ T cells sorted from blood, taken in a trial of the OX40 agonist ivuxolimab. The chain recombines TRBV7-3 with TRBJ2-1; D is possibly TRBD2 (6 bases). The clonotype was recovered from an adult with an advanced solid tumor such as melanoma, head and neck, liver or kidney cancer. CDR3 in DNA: TGTGCCAGCAGCCCGACGGGACTGGGATTAGATGAGCAGTTCTTC. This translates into CASSPTGLGLDEQFF.